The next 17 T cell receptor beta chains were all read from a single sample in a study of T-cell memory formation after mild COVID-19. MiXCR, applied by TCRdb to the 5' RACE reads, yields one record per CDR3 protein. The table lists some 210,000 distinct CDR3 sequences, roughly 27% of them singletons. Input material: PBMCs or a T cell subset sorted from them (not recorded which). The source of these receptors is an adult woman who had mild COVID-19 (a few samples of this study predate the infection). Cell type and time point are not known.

Written as DNA, the CDR3 is TGTGCCAGCACCCAGGGACCTATCTCCTACGAGCAGTACTTC. It codes for CASTQGPISYEQYF. The J gene is TRBJ2-7, the V gene TRBV6-1; either TRBD1 or TRBD2 may supply D (5 bases each). Germline values: CDR1 MNHNS, CDR2 SASEGT. The CDR3 extends over 14 amino acids. Trimming cost V 7 bases and J 0 bases, with 13 bases left between them.

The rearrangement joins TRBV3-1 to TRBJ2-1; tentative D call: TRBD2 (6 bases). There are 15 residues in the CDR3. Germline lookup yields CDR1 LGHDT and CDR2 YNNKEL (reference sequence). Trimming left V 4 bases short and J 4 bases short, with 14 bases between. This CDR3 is CASSRPAEGYNEQFF. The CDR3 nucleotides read TGTGCCAGCAGCCGACCGGCGGAGGGATACAATGAGCAGTTCTTC.

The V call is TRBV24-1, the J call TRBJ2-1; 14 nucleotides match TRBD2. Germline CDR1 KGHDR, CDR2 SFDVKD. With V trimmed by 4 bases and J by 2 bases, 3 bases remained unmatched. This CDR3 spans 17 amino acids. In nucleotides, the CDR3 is TGTGCCACCAGTGAGGGACTAGCGGGGGTGACCTACAATGAGCAGTTCTTC. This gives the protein CATSEGLAGVTYNEQFF.

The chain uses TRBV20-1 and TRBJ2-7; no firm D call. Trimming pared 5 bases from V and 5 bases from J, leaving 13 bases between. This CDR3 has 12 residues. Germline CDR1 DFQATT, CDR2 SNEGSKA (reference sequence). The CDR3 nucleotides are TGCAGTGCTGCCGTCCGGCTTAACGAGCAGTACTTC. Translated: CSAAVRLNEQYF.

CDR3 residues: CASSLEQATADTF. The CDR3 DNA follows: TGTGCCAGCAGCTTGGAGCAGGCGACCGCTGACACCTTC. The chain recombines TRBV5-5 with TRBJ1-2; D is uncertain. Germline assignment: CDR1 SGHKS and CDR2 YYEKEE (reference sequence). V lost 0 bases and J lost 12, with 15 bases in between. The CDR3 consists of 13 residues. Based on the CDR3 plus reference TRBV5-5 and TRBJ1-2, the full variable domain is DAGVTQSPTHLIKTRGQQVTLRCSPISGHKSVSWYQQVLGQGPQFIFQYYEKEERGRGNFPDRFSARQFPNYSSELNVNALLLGDSALYLCASSLEQATADTFGSGTRLTVV.

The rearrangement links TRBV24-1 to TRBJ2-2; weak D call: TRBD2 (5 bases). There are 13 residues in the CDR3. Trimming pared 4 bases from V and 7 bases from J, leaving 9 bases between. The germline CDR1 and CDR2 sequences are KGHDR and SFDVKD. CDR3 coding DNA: TGTGCCACCAGTGAAGTAGAGGGCGGGGAGCTGTTTTTT. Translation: CATSEVEGGELFF.

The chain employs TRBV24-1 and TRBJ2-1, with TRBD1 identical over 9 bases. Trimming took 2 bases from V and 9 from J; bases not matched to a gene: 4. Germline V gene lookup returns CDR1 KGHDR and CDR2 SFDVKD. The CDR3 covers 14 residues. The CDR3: CATSDYRDRVEQFF. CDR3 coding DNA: TGTGCCACCAGTGATTACCGGGACAGGGTTGAGCAGTTCTTC.

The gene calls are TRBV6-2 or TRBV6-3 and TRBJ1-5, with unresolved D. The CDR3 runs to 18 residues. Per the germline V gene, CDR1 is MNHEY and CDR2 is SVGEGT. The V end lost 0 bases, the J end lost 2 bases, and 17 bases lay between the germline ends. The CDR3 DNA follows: TGTGCCAGCAGTTACTCGGACGGCCCCCGTGGGCGCAATCAGCCCCAGCATTTT. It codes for CASSYSDGPRGRNQPQHF.

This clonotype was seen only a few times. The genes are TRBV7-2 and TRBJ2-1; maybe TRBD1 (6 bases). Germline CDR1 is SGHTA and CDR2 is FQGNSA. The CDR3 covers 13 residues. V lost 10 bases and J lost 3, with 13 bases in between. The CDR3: CATKTGYYNEQFF. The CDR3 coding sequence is TGTGCCACCAAGACAGGTTACTACAATGAGCAGTTCTTC.

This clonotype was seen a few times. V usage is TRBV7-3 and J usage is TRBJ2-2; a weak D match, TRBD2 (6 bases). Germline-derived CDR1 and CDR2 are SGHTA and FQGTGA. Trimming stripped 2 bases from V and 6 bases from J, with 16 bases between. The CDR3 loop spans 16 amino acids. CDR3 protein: CASSLESGAGPGELFF. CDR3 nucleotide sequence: TGTGCCAGCAGCTTAGAGTCGGGAGCAGGCCCCGGGGAGCTGTTTTTT.

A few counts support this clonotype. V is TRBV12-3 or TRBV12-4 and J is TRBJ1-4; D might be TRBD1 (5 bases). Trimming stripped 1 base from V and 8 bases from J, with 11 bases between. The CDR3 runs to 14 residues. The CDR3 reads CASSLGTKREKLFF. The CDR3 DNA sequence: TGTGCCAGCAGTTTAGGGACAAAGCGCGAAAAACTGTTTTTT.

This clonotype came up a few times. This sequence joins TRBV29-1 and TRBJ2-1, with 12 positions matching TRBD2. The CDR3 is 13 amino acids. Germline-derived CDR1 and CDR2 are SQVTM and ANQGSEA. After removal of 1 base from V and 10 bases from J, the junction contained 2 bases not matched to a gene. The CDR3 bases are TGCAGCGTTGAAGGTCTAGCGGGAGGGGAGCAGTTCTTC. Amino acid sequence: CSVEGLAGGEQFF.

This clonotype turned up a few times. The chain's CDR3 is CASSLAAVLNTEAFF. The CDR3 region has the DNA TGTGCCAGCAGCTTAGCAGCGGTATTGAACACTGAAGCTTTCTTT. The rearrangement uses TRBV7-2 and TRBJ1-1, with no clear D. The CDR3 covers 15 residues. Trimming stripped 0 bases from V and 0 bases from J, with 8 bases between. Germline V CDR1 and CDR2: SGHTA, FQGNSA.

CDR3 sequence: CASSQDPGTGRDTEAFF. In nucleotides, the CDR3 is TGCGCCAGCAGCCAAGACCCCGGGACAGGAAGGGACACTGAAGCTTTCTTT. The V call is TRBV4-1, the J call TRBJ1-1; 8 nucleotides align to TRBD1. Per germline, CDR1 MGHRA and CDR2 YSYEKL. V shed 0 bases, J shed 3 bases, and the junction held 9 bases outside the gene matches. CDR3 size: 17 residues.

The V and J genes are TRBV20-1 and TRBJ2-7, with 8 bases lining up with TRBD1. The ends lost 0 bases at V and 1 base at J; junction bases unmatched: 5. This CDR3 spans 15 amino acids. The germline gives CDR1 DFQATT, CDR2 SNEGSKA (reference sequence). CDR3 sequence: CSARDPGTGSYEQYF. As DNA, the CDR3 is TGCAGTGCTAGAGACCCAGGGACAGGTTCCTACGAGCAGTACTTC.

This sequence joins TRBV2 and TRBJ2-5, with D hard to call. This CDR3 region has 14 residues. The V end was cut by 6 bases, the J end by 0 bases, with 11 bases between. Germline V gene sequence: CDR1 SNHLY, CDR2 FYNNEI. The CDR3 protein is CASSEDPYQETQYF. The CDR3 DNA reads TGTGCCAGCAGCGAGGATCCGTACCAAGAGACCCAGTACTTC.

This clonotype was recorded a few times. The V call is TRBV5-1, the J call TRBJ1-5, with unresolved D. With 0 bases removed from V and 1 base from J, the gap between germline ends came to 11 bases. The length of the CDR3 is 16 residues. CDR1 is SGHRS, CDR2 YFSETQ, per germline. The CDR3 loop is CASSLGAGGSNQPQHF. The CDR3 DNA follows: TGCGCCAGCAGCTTGGGAGCAGGCGGCAGCAATCAGCCCCAGCATTTT.